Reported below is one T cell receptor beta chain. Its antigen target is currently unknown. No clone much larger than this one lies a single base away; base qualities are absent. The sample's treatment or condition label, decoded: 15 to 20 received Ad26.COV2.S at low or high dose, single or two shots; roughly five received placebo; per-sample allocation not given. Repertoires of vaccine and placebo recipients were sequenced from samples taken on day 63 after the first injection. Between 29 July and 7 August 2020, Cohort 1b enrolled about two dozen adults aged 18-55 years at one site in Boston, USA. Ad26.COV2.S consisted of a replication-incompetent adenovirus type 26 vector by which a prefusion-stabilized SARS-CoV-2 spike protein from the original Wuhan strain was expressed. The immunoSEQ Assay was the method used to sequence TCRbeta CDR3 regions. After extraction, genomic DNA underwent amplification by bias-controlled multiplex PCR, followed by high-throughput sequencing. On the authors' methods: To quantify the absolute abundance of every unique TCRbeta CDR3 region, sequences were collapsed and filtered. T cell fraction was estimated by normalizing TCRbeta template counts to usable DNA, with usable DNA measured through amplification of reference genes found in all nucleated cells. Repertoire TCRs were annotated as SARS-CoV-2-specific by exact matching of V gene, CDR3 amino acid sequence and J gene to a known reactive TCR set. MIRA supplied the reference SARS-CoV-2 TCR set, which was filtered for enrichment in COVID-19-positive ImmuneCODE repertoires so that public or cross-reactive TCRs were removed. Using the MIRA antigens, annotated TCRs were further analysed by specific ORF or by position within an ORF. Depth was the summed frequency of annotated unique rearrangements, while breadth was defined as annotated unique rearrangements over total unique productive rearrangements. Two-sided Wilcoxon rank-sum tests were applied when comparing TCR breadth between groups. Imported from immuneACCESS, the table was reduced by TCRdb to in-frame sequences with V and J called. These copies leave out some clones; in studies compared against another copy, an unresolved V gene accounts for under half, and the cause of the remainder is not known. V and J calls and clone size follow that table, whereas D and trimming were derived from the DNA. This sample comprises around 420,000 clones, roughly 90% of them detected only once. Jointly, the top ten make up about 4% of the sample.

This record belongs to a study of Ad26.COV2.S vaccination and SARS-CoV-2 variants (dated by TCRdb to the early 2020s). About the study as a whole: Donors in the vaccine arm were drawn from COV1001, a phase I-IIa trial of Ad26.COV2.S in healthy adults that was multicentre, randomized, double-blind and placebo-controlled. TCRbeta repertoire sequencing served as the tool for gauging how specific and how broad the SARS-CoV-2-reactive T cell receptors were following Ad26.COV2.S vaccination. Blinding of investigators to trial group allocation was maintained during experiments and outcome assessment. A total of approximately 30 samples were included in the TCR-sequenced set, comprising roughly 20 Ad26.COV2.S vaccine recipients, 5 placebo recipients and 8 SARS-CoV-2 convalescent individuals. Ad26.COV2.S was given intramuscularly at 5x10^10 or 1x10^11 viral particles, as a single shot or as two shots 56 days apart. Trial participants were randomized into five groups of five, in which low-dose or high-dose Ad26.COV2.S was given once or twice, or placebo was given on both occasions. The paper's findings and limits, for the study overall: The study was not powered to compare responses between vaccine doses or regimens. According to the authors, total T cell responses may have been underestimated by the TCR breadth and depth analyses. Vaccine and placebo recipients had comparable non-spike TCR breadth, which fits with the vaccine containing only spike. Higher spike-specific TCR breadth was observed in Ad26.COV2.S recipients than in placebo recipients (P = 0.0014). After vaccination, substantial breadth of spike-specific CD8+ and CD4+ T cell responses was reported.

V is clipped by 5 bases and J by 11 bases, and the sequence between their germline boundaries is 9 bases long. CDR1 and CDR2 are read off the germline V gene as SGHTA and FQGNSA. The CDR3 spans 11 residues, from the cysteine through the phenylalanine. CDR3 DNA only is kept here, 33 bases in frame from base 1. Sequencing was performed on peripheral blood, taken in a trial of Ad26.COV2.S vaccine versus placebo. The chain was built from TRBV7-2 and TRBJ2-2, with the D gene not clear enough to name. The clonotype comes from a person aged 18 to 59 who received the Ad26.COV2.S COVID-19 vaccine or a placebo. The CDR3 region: CASSPGPELFF. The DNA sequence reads TGTGCCAGCAGCCCGGGTCCTGAGCTGTTTTTT.